This entry lists 29 T cell receptor beta chains sequenced from one sample in a study of beta chain features in type 1 diabetes (dated by TCRdb to the late 2010s). Points the paper makes about the study in general: In all four CD4+ subsets, TCRB CDR3 length was moderately but significantly shorter in type 1 diabetes patients.

The receptor library was made with the immunoSEQ multiplex PCR assay. The High Capacity cDNA Reverse Transcription Kit was used to reverse transcribe all of the isolated RNA, meaning that expressed TCRB transcripts were what got sequenced. TCRdb retrieved this table from immuneACCESS and kept in-frame rearrangements only. Not all clones are present; in checked studies, unresolved V genes account for under half, and no reason is known for the remainder. The sample contains some 350,000 clones, roughly a tenth of them found a single time. Clones ranked in the top ten supply over 0.45% of the sample. For these TCRs, the target antigens are not known. The material sequenced was central memory CD4+ T cells from blood. The receptor set was obtained from a man younger than 45 with type 1 diabetes.

In this sample, this clone turned up many times. The chain employs TRBV18 and TRBJ1-4, with a tentative D call TRBD1 (5 bases). Germline V gene sequence: CDR1 KGHSH, CDR2 LQKENI. CDR3 size: 15 residues. With 3 bases removed from V and 3 bases from J, the gap between germline ends came to 11 bases. This CDR3 reads CASSPPGLPNEKLFF. The DNA of the CDR3 is TGTGCCAGCTCACCCCCGGGACTCCCTAATGAAAAACTGTTTTTT.

V usage is TRBV7-3 and J usage is TRBJ2-7; D unclear. V lost 2 bases and J 2 bases, leaving 7 bases between the germline ends. The CDR3 sequence is 13 residues long. CDR1 is SGHTA, CDR2 FQGTGA, per germline. The CDR3 reads CASSLEVTYEQYF. As DNA, the CDR3 is TGTGCCAGCAGCTTAGAGGTAACCTACGAGCAGTACTTC.

This clone was counted only a few times. V and J are TRBV7-2 and TRBJ1-1, with D uncertain. V was clipped by 3 bases and J by 4 bases, with 9 bases between them. Germline V gene sequence: CDR1 SGHTA, CDR2 FQGNSA. This CDR3 has 13 amino acids. DNA of the CDR3: TGTGCCAGCAGCTTCTCCCCGGGCACTGAAGCTTTCTTT. It yields the protein CASSFSPGTEAFF.

This clone was detected only a few times. This sequence joins TRBV7-2 and TRBJ2-1; 14 nucleotides agree with TRBD2. The CDR3 is made up of 15 amino acids. V lost 5 bases to trimming and J lost 8 bases; unmatched junction nucleotides: 5. The germline gives CDR1 SGHTA, CDR2 FQGNSA. CDR3 bases: TGTGCCAGCAGCCCGGGACTAGCGGGAGTTCATGAGCAGTTCTTC. This gives the protein CASSPGLAGVHEQFF.

This clone was found a few times. The chain has TRBV7-9 and TRBJ1-2; 7 bases line up with TRBD1. Germline V gene data show CDR1 as SEHNR and CDR2 as FQNEAQ (reference sequence). With V trimmed by 5 bases and J by 5 bases, 5 bases remained unmatched. The CDR3 has 13 residues. CDR3 sequence: CASSPGTAYGYTF. The CDR3 DNA follows: TGTGCCAGCAGCCCCGGGACAGCTTATGGCTACACCTTC. Using reference TRBV7-9 and TRBJ1-2 for the parts outside the CDR3, the full variable domain is DTGVSQNPRHKITKRGQNVTFRCDPISEHNRLYWYRQTLGQGPEFLTYFQNEAQLEKSRLLSDRFSAERPKGSFSTLEIQRTEQGDSAMYLCASSPGTAYGYTFGSGTRLTVV.

The V gene is TRBV6-1, the J gene TRBJ2-3, with TRBD2 as a possible D gene (6 bases). The germline CDR1 and CDR2 sequences are MNHNS and SASEGT. V was trimmed by 3 bases and J by 6 bases, leaving 10 bases between them. The CDR3 is 13 residues long. The CDR3 bases are TGTGCCAGCAGTGATACTGGGGGGGATACGCAGTATTTT. It encodes CASSDTGGDTQYF.

This clone was seen a handful of times. The V and J genes are TRBV6-1 and TRBJ2-1; D unclear. In germline, CDR1 is MNHNS, CDR2 SASEGT. Trimming cost V 6 bases and J 6 bases, with 9 bases left between them. The CDR3 is 12 amino acids. The CDR3 sequence is CASRSVVNEQFF. DNA of the CDR3: TGTGCCAGCAGGTCCGTGGTCAATGAGCAGTTCTTC.

CDR3 nucleotides: TGTGCCAGCAGCTCCCGGGACAGGGGGGAAGCTTTCTTT. It yields the protein CASSSRDRGEAFF. The chain combines TRBV5-4 with TRBJ1-1; 11 nucleotides line up with TRBD1. The length of the CDR3 is 13 residues. J lost 8 bases, V lost 3 bases, and 3 bases had no gene match. Looked up from germline, CDR1 is SGHNT and CDR2 is YYREEE (reference sequence).

The V call is TRBV19, the J call TRBJ2-4; 12 nucleotides line up with TRBD1. Germline values: CDR1 LNHDA, CDR2 SQIVND (reference sequence). With 7 bases clipped from V and 1 base from J, the junction kept 8 bases outside the gene matches. The CDR3 length is 17 residues. CDR3 bases: TGTGCCAGTACCGGGACAGGGGGCTTCCACGCCAAAAACATTCAGTACTTC. Translated: CASTGTGGFHAKNIQYF.

This clone was counted only a few times. The chain uses TRBV5-4 and TRBJ1-2; tentative D call: TRBD1 (6 bases). The V gene's germline CDR1 is SGHNT and CDR2 YYREEE (reference sequence). Trimming took off 10 bases at V and 4 bases at J, with 11 bases between the two ends. CDR3 length equals 11 residues. CDR3 in amino acids: CAGTGFYGYTF. As DNA, the CDR3 is TGTGCCGGAACAGGGTTCTATGGCTACACCTTC.

This clone was seen a few times. The rearrangement links TRBV6-1 to TRBJ2-7, with 9 bases matching TRBD1. The CDR3 totals 15 residues. V lost 6 bases, J lost 2 bases, and 8 bases stayed unmatched. Germline V gene sequence: CDR1 MNHNS, CDR2 SASEGT. CDR3 protein: CASRSDRGNAYEQYF. The CDR3 DNA reads as TGTGCCAGCAGATCGGACAGGGGAAATGCCTACGAGCAGTACTTC.

The chain has TRBV6-1 and TRBJ2-3, with D perhaps TRBD2 (5 bases). This CDR3 is 15 amino acids long. V was pared by 0 bases and J by 3 bases, with 10 bases between. Looked up from germline, CDR1 is MNHNS and CDR2 is SASEGT. The CDR3 DNA reads TGTGCCAGCAGTGAAGCGGGAGTTGGGACAGATACGCAGTATTTT. Translated, it gives CASSEAGVGTDTQYF.

Remarks on this clone: The same CDR3 also results from other DNA sequences found in this sample. V is TRBV7-2 and J is TRBJ2-3, with 13 bases matching TRBD2. Germline V gives CDR1 SGHTA, CDR2 FQGNSA. The CDR3 covers 15 residues. With V trimmed by 5 bases and J by 4 bases, 3 bases remained unmatched. The CDR3: CASSLGLAGADTQYF. The CDR3 DNA is TGTGCCAGCAGCCTCGGACTAGCGGGAGCAGATACGCAGTATTTT.

The chain carries TRBV27 and TRBJ2-1; D might be TRBD2 (6 bases). The CDR3 loop spans 13 amino acids. Germline CDR1 and CDR2: MNHEY and SMNVEV (reference sequence). The V end lost 6 bases, the J end lost 10 bases, and 16 bases lay between the germline ends. CDR3 in DNA: TGTGCCAGCAGGGACATGGATGGAGGGGAGCAGTTCTTC. It encodes CASRDMDGGEQFF.

The sample holds a few counts of this clone. One junction end disagrees with the germline gene, perhaps due to a read error. The rearrangement joins TRBV30 to TRBJ2-7; D may be TRBD2 (7 bases). The CDR3 is 13 amino acids. Per germline, CDR1 GTSNPN and CDR2 SVGIG (reference sequence). The CDR3 sequence: CAWSPRGGYGQYF. In nucleotides, the CDR3 is TGTGCCTGGAGTCCCAGGGGAGGGTACGGGCAGTACTTC. The complete variable domain, with remaining parts taken from reference TRBV30 and TRBJ2-7, reads SQTIHQWPATLVQPVGSPLSLECTVEGTSNPNLYWYRQAAGRGLQLLFYSVGIGQISSEVPQNLSASRPQDRQFILSSKKLLLSDSGFYLCAWSPRGGYGQYFGPGTRLTVT.

This clone has just a few counts. The CDR3 here is CASSLVSVVGSYEQYF. The CDR3 bases are TGTGCCAGCAGTTTAGTATCCGTGGTAGGTTCCTACGAGCAGTACTTC. The chain has TRBV28 and TRBJ2-7, with D unclear. The ends were cut back, 2 bases at V and 1 base at J, with 15 bases in the middle. Germline CDR1 reads MDHEN; CDR2 reads SYDVKM. There are 16 residues in the CDR3.

The rearrangement joins TRBV7-3 to TRBJ2-7; possibly TRBD1 for D (5 bases). Trimming removed 4 bases from V and 6 bases from J, with 19 bases in between. This CDR3 has 15 amino acids. CDR1 is SGHTA, CDR2 FQGTGA, per germline. CDR3 sequence (DNA): TGTGCCAGCAGCTCAGGGCCCCTGGAACATAGCGAGCAGTACTTC. It codes for CASSSGPLEHSEQYF.

This clone was detected a few times. The V gene is TRBV30, the J gene TRBJ1-1; possible D gene TRBD1, 6 bases. Germline CDR1 and CDR2: GTSNPN and SVGIG (reference sequence). Deletions cut 7 bases from V and 13 bases from J, with 10 bases between. The CDR3 runs to 8 residues. DNA for the CDR3: TGTGCCTTGAACAGGGTTTTCTTT. Protein: CALNRVFF.

V and J are TRBV5-1 and TRBJ1-3; 7 bases are shared with TRBD1. This CDR3 is built from 15 residues. From germline, CDR1 is SGHRS and CDR2 YFSETQ. After removal of 4 bases from V and 2 bases from J, the junction contained 6 bases not matched to a gene. CDR3 residues: CASSPRGETGNTIYF. The CDR3, as DNA: TGCGCCAGCAGCCCCAGGGGGGAAACTGGAAACACCATATATTTT.

The chain joins TRBV27 to TRBJ2-1; 10 positions match TRBD2. The CDR3 spans 14 residues. The V and J ends lost 6 bases and 4 bases, in that order; junction bases with no gene match: 3. Germline V gene lookup returns CDR1 MNHEY and CDR2 SMNVEV (reference sequence). As DNA, the CDR3 is TGTGCCAGCAGGCTAGCGGGAGCTTACAATGAGCAGTTCTTC. Encoded protein: CASRLAGAYNEQFF.

This clone was picked up many times. V and J are TRBV2 and TRBJ1-5; TRBD1 might be the D (5 bases). Trimming removed 4 bases at V and 6 bases at J, with 13 bases between. The germline gives CDR1 SNHLY, CDR2 FYNNEI. The CDR3 is 14 residues long. The CDR3 DNA follows: TGTGCCAGCAGTGGGACGGGGCTGGGTCAGCCCCAGCATTTT. Translated: CASSGTGLGQPQHF.

The chain is built from TRBV19 and TRBJ2-7, with D perhaps matching TRBD2 (6 bases). CDR1 and CDR2 (germline): LNHDA, SQIVND (reference sequence). The CDR3 runs 15 residues. With 3 bases removed from V and 3 bases from J, the gap between germline ends came to 15 bases. This chain's CDR3 is CASSINGGANYEQYF. CDR3 coding DNA: TGTGCCAGTAGTATTAACGGGGGAGCGAACTACGAGCAGTACTTC.

This clone was seen a few times. This sequence joins TRBV19 and TRBJ2-7; 8 bases fit TRBD1. Per the germline V gene, CDR1 is LNHDA and CDR2 is SQIVND (reference sequence). CDR3 length: 14 amino acids. With V trimmed by 3 bases and J by 3 bases, 4 bases remained unmatched. The CDR3 bases are TGTGCCAGTAGTATGTCAGGGGGCCGCTACGAGCAGTACTTC. Protein sequence: CASSMSGGRYEQYF.

CDR3 sequence reads: CASSPSVGSGRAVDEQFF. The CDR3 bases are TGTGCCAGCAGCCCATCCGTCGGTAGCGGGAGGGCCGTCGATGAGCAGTTCTTC. V gene TRBV9 combines with J gene TRBJ2-1; TRBD2 matches 11 bases. Germline V gene sequence: CDR1 SGDLS, CDR2 YYNGEE. The V segment lost 4 bases and the J segment 8 bases; nucleotides outside the gene matches: 17. The CDR3 extends over 18 amino acids.

This clone has just a few counts. The chain has TRBV7-6 and TRBJ1-5; D remains unclear. The CDR3 has 17 residues. V was cut by 0 bases and J by 2 bases, with 14 bases left in between. CDR1 and CDR2 (germline): SGHVS, FNYEAQ. The CDR3, as DNA: TGTGCCAGCAGCTTAGCGGCACCCGGCAATGGCAATCAGCCCCAGCATTTT. This gives the protein CASSLAAPGNGNQPQHF.

In this sample, this clone turned up a few times. Other DNA sequences within the sample encode an identical CDR3. V is TRBV5-1 and J is TRBJ1-2; D is unresolved. The CDR3 contains 14 residues. Germline values: CDR1 SGHRS, CDR2 YFSETQ. V was pared by 0 bases and J by 2 bases, with 8 bases between. CDR3 loop: CASSLERANYGYTF. The CDR3 DNA is TGCGCCAGCAGCTTGGAACGGGCCAACTATGGCTACACCTTC.

In its sample, this clone was seen many times. The chain employs TRBV7-3 and TRBJ2-1; 10 positions match TRBD2. The CDR3 is 15 amino acids. V dropped 6 bases and J dropped 8; count of bases not matched to a gene: 10. In germline, CDR1 is SGHTA, CDR2 FQGTGA. The CDR3 region has the DNA TGTGCCAGCAGTCGGACTAGCGGAGGAGGGGATGAGCAGTTCTTC. Its translation is CASSRTSGGGDEQFF.

A few counts support this clone. V gene TRBV5-4 combines with J gene TRBJ2-1, with 9 bases matching TRBD2. The V gene end was trimmed by 0 bases and the J gene end by 8 bases; junction bases not matched to a gene: 6. CDR1 and CDR2 (germline): SGHNT, YYREEE (reference sequence). The CDR3 is 15 amino acids. Here the CDR3 reads CASSLVISGSDEQFF. The CDR3 bases are TGTGCCAGCAGCTTGGTGATTAGCGGGAGTGATGAGCAGTTCTTC.

The chain joins TRBV6-5 to TRBJ2-1; 12 bases are shared with TRBD2. V dropped 6 bases and J dropped 6; count of bases not matched to a gene: 6. The germline V gene has CDR1 MNHEY and CDR2 SVGAGI. This CDR3 is 15 amino acids long. CDR3 sequence reads: CASSELAGGLNEQFF. In DNA, the CDR3 is TGTGCCAGCAGCGAACTAGCGGGAGGCCTCAATGAGCAGTTCTTC.